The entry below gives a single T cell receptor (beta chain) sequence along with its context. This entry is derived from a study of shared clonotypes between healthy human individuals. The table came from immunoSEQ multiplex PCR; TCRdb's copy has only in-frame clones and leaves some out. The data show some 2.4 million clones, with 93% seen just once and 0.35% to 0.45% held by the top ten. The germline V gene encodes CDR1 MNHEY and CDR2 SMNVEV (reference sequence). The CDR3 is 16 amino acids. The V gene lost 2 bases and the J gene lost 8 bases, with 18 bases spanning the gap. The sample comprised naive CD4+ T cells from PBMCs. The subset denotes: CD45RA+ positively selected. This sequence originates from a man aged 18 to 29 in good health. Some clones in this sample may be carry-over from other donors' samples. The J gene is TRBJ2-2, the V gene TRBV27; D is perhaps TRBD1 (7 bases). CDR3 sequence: CASSLRQGGFLGELFF. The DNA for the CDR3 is TGTGCCAGCAGTTTACGTCAGGGGGGCTTTTTGGGGGAGCTGTTTTTT.